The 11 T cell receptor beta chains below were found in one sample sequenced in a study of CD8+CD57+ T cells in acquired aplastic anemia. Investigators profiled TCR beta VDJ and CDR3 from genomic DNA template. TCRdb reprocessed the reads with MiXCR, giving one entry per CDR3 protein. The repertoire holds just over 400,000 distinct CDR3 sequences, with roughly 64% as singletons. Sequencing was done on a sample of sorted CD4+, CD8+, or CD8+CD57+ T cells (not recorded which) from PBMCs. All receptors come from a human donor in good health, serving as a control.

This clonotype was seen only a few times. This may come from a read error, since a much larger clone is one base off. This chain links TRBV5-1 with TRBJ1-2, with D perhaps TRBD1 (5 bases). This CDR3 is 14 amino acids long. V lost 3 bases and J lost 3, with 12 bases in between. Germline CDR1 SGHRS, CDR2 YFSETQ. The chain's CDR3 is CASSSAGADYGYTF. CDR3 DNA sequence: TGCGCCAGCAGCTCGGCCGGGGCAGACTATGGCTACACCTTC.

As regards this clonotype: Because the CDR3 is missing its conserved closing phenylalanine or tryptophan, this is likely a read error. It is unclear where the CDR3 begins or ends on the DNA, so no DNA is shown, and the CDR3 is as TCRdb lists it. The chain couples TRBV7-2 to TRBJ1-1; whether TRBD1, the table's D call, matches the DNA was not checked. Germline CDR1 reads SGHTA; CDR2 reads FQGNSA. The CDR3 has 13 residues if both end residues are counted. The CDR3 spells CASSLGQGLGRSP.

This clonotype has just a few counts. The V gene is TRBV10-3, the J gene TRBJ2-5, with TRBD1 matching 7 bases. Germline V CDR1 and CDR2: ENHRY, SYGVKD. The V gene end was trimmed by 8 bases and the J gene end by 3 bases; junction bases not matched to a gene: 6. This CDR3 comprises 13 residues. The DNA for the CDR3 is TGTGCCATCGCATATACAGGGGAAGAGACCCAGTACTTC. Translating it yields CAIAYTGEETQYF.

The CDR3, as DNA: TGTGCCAGCAGCGGAGGGACAGACTACGAGCAGTACTTC. Residues: CASSGGTDYEQYF. The V call is TRBV7-8, the J call TRBJ2-7, with a possible D match to TRBD1 (7 bases). The germline gives CDR1 SGHVS, CDR2 FQNEAQ. The CDR3 loop spans 13 amino acids. V lost 5 bases and J 3 bases, leaving 11 bases between the germline ends.

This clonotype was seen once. The CDR3, as DNA: TGTGCCAGCACAAAAGTCAGATTCTCGAGCACAGACAAGTACTTC. Amino acids: CASTKVRFSSTDKYF. J is TRBJ2-7 and V is TRBV7-2; D uncertain. CDR3 size: 15 residues. Germline CDR1 SGHTA, CDR2 FQGNSA. The V end was cut by 7 bases, the J end by 11 bases, with 27 bases between.

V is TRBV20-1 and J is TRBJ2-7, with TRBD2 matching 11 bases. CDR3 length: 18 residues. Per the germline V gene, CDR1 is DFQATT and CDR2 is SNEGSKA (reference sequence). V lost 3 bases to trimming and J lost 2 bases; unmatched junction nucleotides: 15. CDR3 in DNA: TGCAGTGCTAGGCGGGAACTTAGCGGGGGGGTCTCGGCCTACGAGCAGTACTTC. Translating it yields CSARRELSGGVSAYEQYF.

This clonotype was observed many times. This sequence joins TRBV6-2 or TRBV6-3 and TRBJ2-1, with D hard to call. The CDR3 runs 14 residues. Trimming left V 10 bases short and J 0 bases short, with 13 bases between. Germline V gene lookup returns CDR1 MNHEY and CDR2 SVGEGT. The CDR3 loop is CATGPSSSYNEQFF. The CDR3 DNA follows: TGTGCCACCGGTCCGTCAAGCTCCTACAATGAGCAGTTCTTC.

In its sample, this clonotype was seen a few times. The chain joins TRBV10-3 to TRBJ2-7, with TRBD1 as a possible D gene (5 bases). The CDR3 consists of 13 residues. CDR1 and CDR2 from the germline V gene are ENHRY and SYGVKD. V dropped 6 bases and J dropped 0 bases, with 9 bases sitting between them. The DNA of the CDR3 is TGTGCCATCAGACTTGACAGCTCCTACGAGCAGTACTTC. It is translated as CAIRLDSSYEQYF.

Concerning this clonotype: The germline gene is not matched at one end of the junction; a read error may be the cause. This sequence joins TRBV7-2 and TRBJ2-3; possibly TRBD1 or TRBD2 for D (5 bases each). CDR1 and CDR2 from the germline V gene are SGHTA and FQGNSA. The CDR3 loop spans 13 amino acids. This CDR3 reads CASSLGDTGAYDF. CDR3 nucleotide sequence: TGTGCCAGCAGCTTGGGAGACACAGGTGCCTATGATTTC.

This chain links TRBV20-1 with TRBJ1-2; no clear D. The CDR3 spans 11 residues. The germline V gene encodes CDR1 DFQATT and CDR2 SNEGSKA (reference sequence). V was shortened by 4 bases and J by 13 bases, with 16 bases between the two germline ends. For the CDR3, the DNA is TGCAGTGCTAATACCGGGAAAGGCACCACCTTC. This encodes CSANTGKGTTF.

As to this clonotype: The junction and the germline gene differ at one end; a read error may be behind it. The CDR3 region is CASSIVAGKRDLVF. CDR3 DNA: TGTGCCAGCAGCATCGTAGCGGGGAAAAGGGACCTAGTATTT. V and J are TRBV7-2 and TRBJ1-6, with D tentatively TRBD1 (5 bases). CDR3 length: 14 amino acids. Germline CDR1 and CDR2: SGHTA and FQGNSA.